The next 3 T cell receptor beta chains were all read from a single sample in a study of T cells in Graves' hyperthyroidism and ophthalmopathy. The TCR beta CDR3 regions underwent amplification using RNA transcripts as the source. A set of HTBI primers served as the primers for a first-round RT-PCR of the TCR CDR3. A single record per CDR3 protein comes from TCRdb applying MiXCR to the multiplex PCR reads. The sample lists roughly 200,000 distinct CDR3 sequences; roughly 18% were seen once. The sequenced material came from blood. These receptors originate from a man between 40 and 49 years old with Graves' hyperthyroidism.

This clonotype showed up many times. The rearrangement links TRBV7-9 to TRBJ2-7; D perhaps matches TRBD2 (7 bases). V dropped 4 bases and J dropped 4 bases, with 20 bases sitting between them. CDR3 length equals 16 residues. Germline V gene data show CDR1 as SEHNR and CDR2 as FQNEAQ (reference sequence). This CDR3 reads CASSSPTGGVGYEQYF. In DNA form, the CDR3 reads TGTGCCAGCAGCTCACCTACGGGGGGCGTCGGATACGAGCAGTACTTC. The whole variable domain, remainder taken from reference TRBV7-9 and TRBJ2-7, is DTGVSQNPRHKITKRGQNVTFRCDPISEHNRLYWYRQTLGQGPEFLTYFQNEAQLEKSRLLSDRFSAERPKGSFSTLEIQRTEQGDSAMYLCASSSPTGGVGYEQYFGPGTRLTVT.

The CDR3 DNA follows: TGTGCCAGCAGCTTGGGCGGGGTTAACGGGGGTAGCTCCTACGAGCAGTACTTC. This sequence encodes CASSLGGVNGGSSYEQYF. The V call is TRBV5-4, the J call TRBJ2-7, with a tentative D call TRBD2 (6 bases). The ends were cut back, 0 bases at V and 0 bases at J, with 19 bases in the middle. Germline CDR1 SGHNT, CDR2 YYREEE (reference sequence). The CDR3 consists of 18 residues.

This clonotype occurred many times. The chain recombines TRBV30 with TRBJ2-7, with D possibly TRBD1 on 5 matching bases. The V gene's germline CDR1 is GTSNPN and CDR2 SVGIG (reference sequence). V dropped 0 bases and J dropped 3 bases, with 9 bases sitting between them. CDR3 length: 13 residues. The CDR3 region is CAWSVTGRYEQYF. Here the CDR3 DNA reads TGTGCCTGGAGTGTAACAGGTCGCTACGAGCAGTACTTC. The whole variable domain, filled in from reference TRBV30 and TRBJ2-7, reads SQTIHQWPATLVQPVGSPLSLECTVEGTSNPNLYWYRQAAGRGLQLLFYSVGIGQISSEVPQNLSASRPQDRQFILSSKKLLLSDSGFYLCAWSVTGRYEQYFGPGTRLTVT.